This TCR beta chain was captured by sequencing in a study of Ad26.COV2.S vaccination and SARS-CoV-2 variants. Libraries were prepared by immunoSEQ multiplex PCR; TCRdb keeps only in-frame clonotypes and omits some of them. Among about 400,000 clones listed, around nine tenths were seen once. Germline V lookup: CDR1 SGHAT, CDR2 FQNNGV. V was cut by 3 bases and J by 0 bases, with 12 bases left in between. The CDR3 has 15 amino acids. Notes on the study in general: Recipients given vaccine exceeded placebo recipients in spike-specific TCR breadth. Recipients of either vaccine or placebo displayed similar breadth of non-spike TCRs. Marked by substantial breadth, spike-specific CD8+ and CD4+ T cell responses were reportedly seen after vaccination.

This clone showed up just once. The antigen is not known. Treatment: some 19 received Ad26.COV2.S at low or high dose, single or two shots; about 5 received placebo; per-sample allocation not given. Following the first vaccine or placebo injection, samples were taken on day 63. Adults aged 18-55 years in Boston included the donor. The J gene is TRBJ2-7, the V gene TRBV11-2; D call uncertain. The TCR sequence derives from a person aged 18-65 years who received the Ad26.COV2.S COVID-19 vaccine or a placebo. Specimen: peripheral blood, collected in a trial of Ad26.COV2.S vaccine versus placebo. The CDR3 coding sequence is TGTGCCAGCAGCTTTATGCAGGCAAGCTCCTACGAGCAGTACTTC. The encoded protein is CASSFMQASSYEQYF. Full variable domain (missing parts from reference TRBV11-2 and TRBJ2-7): EAGVAQSPRYKIIEKRQSVAFWCNPISGHATLYWYQQILGQGPKLLIQFQNNGVVDDSQLPKDRFSAERLKGVDSTLKIQPAKLEDSAVYLCASSFMQASSYEQYFGPGTRLTVT.